The present T cell receptor (beta chain) was sequenced within a study of T cells after somatic rescue of genetic block. CDR1 and CDR2 from the germline V gene are MNHEY and SMNVEV (reference sequence). This CDR3 has 15 residues. J was trimmed by 1 base and V by 5 bases; bases with no gene match: 3. This clone has just one count. Sequencing used immunoSEQ multiplex PCR; TCRdb keeps in-frame clones, though not all of them. This sample has 50,000 to 60,000 clones, with 95% to 96% found just once. The sample was peripheral blood mononuclear cells (PBMCs). This chain connects TRBV27 to TRBJ2-3; 10 bases fit TRBD2. This TCR came from a child under two years old. This CDR3 is CASSIGLAGTDTQYF. Here the CDR3 DNA reads TGTGCCAGCAGTATTGGACTAGCGGGCACAGATACGCAGTATTTT.